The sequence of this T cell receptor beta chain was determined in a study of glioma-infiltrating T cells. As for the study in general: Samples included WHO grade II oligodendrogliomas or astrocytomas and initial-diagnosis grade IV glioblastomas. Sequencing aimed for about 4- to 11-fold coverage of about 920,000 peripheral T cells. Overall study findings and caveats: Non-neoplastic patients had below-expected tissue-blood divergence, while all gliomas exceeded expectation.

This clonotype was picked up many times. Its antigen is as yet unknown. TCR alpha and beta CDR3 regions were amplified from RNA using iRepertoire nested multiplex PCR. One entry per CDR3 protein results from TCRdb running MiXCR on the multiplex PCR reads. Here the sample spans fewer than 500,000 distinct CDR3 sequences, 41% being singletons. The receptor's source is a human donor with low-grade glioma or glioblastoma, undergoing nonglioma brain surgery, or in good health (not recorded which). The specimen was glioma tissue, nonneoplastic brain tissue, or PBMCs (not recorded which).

The CDR3 protein is CASSYRGLAGDEQFF. The CDR3 DNA follows: TGTGCCAGCAGTTACCGGGGACTAGCGGGGGATGAGCAGTTCTTC. V and J are TRBV6-6 and TRBJ2-1; TRBD2 agrees at 14 bases. Germline CDR1 reads MNHNY; CDR2 reads SVGAGI (reference sequence). This CDR3 region has 15 residues. V was pared by 2 bases and J by 8 bases, with 2 bases of the junction left unmatched.